A single sample gave rise to the 2 T cell receptor beta chains below, sequenced in a study of shared clonotypes between healthy human individuals. Using immunoSEQ multiplex PCR, the repertoire was profiled, and TCRdb retains in-frame clones only, with some absent. The sample contains under 850,000 clones, around 70% of which appear only once. What was sequenced was memory CD4+ T cells sorted from blood. The sample's subset: CD45RA-negative fraction. The source is a young woman in good health.

This chain links TRBV7-9 with TRBJ2-3, with D perhaps matching TRBD2 (6 bases). The germline gives CDR1 SEHNR, CDR2 FQNEAQ (reference sequence). The CDR3 contains 14 residues. V dropped 0 bases and J dropped 4 bases, with 8 bases sitting between them. CDR3 amino acids: CASSLASGADTQYF. The DNA for the CDR3 is TGTGCCAGCAGCTTAGCTAGCGGAGCAGATACGCAGTATTTT.

This sequence joins TRBV18 and TRBJ1-5, with D tentatively TRBD1 (5 bases). This CDR3 spans 16 amino acids. The germline V gene encodes CDR1 KGHSH and CDR2 LQKENI. V was pared by 4 bases and J by 4 bases, with 17 bases between. The CDR3 is CASSLLGQLGNQPQHF. For the CDR3, the DNA is TGTGCCAGCTCACTTCTCGGACAATTAGGAAATCAGCCCCAGCATTTT. Full variable domain (rest looked up from reference TRBV18 and TRBJ1-5): NAGVMQNPRHLVRRRGQEARLRCSPMKGHSHVYWYRQLPEEGLKFMVYLQKENIIDESGMPKERFSAEFPKEGPSILRIQQVVRGDSAAYFCASSLLGQLGNQPQHFGDGTRLSIL.